This T cell receptor (beta chain) came from a study of shared clonotypes between healthy human individuals. General study points: Naive CD4 clonotypes overlapped across a handful of donors at around 4.8%.

Recent acute infections and vaccinations were absent in the healthy HIV-negative adult donors. Clones were sequenced by immunoSEQ multiplex PCR, and TCRdb holds only the in-frame ones, with some missing. This table holds some 2,100,000 clones, approximately 94% found once. Of note for this clone: Its antigen remains unknown.

The specimen sequenced was naive CD4+ T cells sorted from blood. Subset specified: CD45RA+ positively selected. The clonotype comes from a young man in good health.

The CDR3 is CASSPKGLGSYNEQFF. The CDR3 region has the DNA TGTGCCAGCAGCCCGAAGGGGCTCGGCTCCTACAATGAGCAGTTCTTC. This sequence joins TRBV7-8 and TRBJ2-1, with D perhaps matching TRBD1 (5 bases). V lost 5 bases, J lost 0 bases, and 14 bases lay in between. The germline gives CDR1 SGHVS, CDR2 FQNEAQ. CDR3 length: 16 residues.